The rows below give T cell receptor beta chains drawn from one sample of a study of OX40 agonist ivuxolimab in advanced cancers. Using immunoSEQ multiplex PCR, the repertoire was profiled, and TCRdb retains in-frame clones only, with some absent. The sample shows some 90,000 clones, around 87% of them seen only once. The sample in question was CD4+ or CD8+ T cells sorted from blood, obtained in a trial of the OX40 agonist ivuxolimab. The receptor set was obtained from an adult with an advanced solid tumor such as melanoma, head and neck, liver or kidney cancer. CDR3s include the opening cysteine and the closing phenylalanine or tryptophan. Each record gives: J gene, D gene, clone size, V gene, CDR3 DNA, CDR3 protein. The D gene is left open where the match is weak. Only some rows state a clone size, as once, few, many or a class for expanded clones.

TRBJ1-6 | - | - | TRBV5-6 | TGTGCCAGCAGTTTCGGGTTGGAGAGGGGATCACCCCTCCACTTT | CASSFGLERGSPLHF
TRBJ2-5 | TRBD2 | - | TRBV27 | TGTGCCAGCAGTTTGTCAACTAGCGGGAGGGCCGTCCAGGAGACCCAGTACTTC | CASSLSTSGRAVQETQYF
TRBJ1-1 | - | - | TRBV10-3 | TGTGCCATCAGTGAAGGTCAGCTGAACACTGAAGCTTTCTTT | CAISEGQLNTEAFF
TRBJ2-1 | - | - | TRBV7-2 | TGTGCCAGCAGCTTCAGGGCCCGTGAGCAGTTCTTC | CASSFRAREQFF
TRBJ2-1 | - | - | TRBV11-3 | TGTGCCAGCAGCTTAGGACAGTTCAATGAGCAGTTCTTC | CASSLGQFNEQFF
TRBJ1-6 | - | - | TRBV2 | TGTGCCAGCACTCCCCCTGGGCAGACGTATAATTCACCCCTCCACTTT | CASTPPGQTYNSPLHF
TRBJ1-1 | - | few | TRBV5-1 | TGCGCCAGCAGATGGGACGCTAACACTGAAGCTTTCTTT | CASRWDANTEAFF
TRBJ2-3 | - | - | TRBV30 | TGTGCCTGGAGTGCGGCCCGGAGCGGAGGAACAGATACGCAGTATTTT | CAWSAARSGGTDTQYF
TRBJ1-5 | TRBD1 | - | TRBV18 | TGTGCCAGCTCCAACCGGGACAGAGCACCCAATCAGCCCCAGCATTTT | CASSNRDRAPNQPQHF
TRBJ2-1 | TRBD1 | medium-sized | TRBV5-4 | TGTGCCAGCAGCTCCGGGACAGGGGTCCCTAATAAGCAGTTCTTC | CASSSGTGVPNKQFF
TRBJ2-5 | - | - | TRBV7-3 | TGTGCCAGCAGCCAAGCACTAGCAGCGGGAGAGACCCAGTACTTC | CASSQALAAGETQYF
TRBJ2-1 | TRBD1 | - | TRBV2 | TGTGCCAGTCTCCGGGACAGGGGGGGCGATGAGCAGTTCTTC | CASLRDRGGDEQFF
TRBJ1-4 | - | - | TRBV19 | TGTGCAGCAGGGCGGGACTCAAAGAAACTGTTTTTT | CAAGRDSKKLFF
TRBJ1-1 | - | - | TRBV27 | TGTGCCAGCAGTCCCCAGGGGAACACTGAAGCTTTCTTT | CASSPQGNTEAFF
TRBJ2-1 | TRBD1 | - | TRBV5-6 | TGTGCCAGCAGCTTAATGACAGGGGGCATCTTAAATGAGCAGTTCTTC | CASSLMTGGILNEQFF
TRBJ1-4 | TRBD1 | once | TRBV11-2 | TGTGCCAGCAGCTTAGGGGACAGGGGGAAAGAAAAACTGTTTTTT | CASSLGDRGKEKLFF
TRBJ2-1 | - | - | TRBV6-5 | TGTGCCAGCAGTTACTTTATAGCTACCTCCTACAATGAGCAGTTCTTC | CASSYFIATSYNEQFF
TRBJ2-5 | - | once | TRBV2 | TGTGCCAGCAGTGAACTCGGGAAAGAGACCCAGTACTTC | CASSELGKETQYF
TRBJ1-2 | - | - | TRBV30 | TGTGCCTGGAGTCCCGGACTTACTAACTATGGCTACACCTTC | CAWSPGLTNYGYTF
TRBJ1-3 | - | - | TRBV18 | TGTGCCAGCTCCGTAGGACAGCACCGATTAAGCTCTGGAAACACCATATATTTT | CASSVGQHRLSSGNTIYF
TRBJ1-1 | TRBD1 | - | TRBV7-6 | TGTGCCAGCAGCTTAAGGACAGGGAACACTGAAGCTTTCTTT | CASSLRTGNTEAFF
TRBJ1-3 | TRBD1 | - | TRBV27 | TGTGCCAGCAGTCTCCGACAGGGTAATTGCTTCTGTGGAAACACCATATATTTT | CASSLRQGNCFCGNTIYF
TRBJ2-1 | TRBD1 | - | TRBV7-6 | TGTGCCAGCAGCACCACCGGGACAGGCTTCTACAATGAGCAGTTCTTC | CASSTTGTGFYNEQFF
TRBJ1-2 | - | once | TRBV6-6 | TGTGCCAGCAGTTACTCGGGGATCTATGGCTACACCTTC | CASSYSGIYGYTF
TRBJ1-4 | - | - | TRBV9 | TGTGCCAGCAGCGACTCCGGACAGCCAACTAATGAAAAACTGTTTTTT | CASSDSGQPTNEKLFF
TRBJ2-1 | - | - | TRBV7-2 | TGTGCCAGCAGCGTAGAGGGAACCCGAACTTACAATGAGCAGTTCTTC | CASSVEGTRTYNEQFF
TRBJ2-7 | - | - | TRBV5-4 | TGTGCCAGCAGCTTCCGGGACGCCTCCTACGAGCAGTACTTC | CASSFRDASYEQYF
TRBJ2-2 | TRBD1 | - | TRBV5-4 | TGTGCCAGCAGCCTTCCGGGACAGGGGCACGGGGAGCTGTTTTTT | CASSLPGQGHGELFF
TRBJ2-1 | TRBD1 | - | TRBV11-3 | TGTGCCAGCAGCTTAGAACAGGGGGTCCACAATGAGCAGTTCTTC | CASSLEQGVHNEQFF
TRBJ2-5 | TRBD2 | - | TRBV15 | TGTGCCACCAGCAGACAACTAGCGGGAGTTCCAGAGACCCAGTACTTC | CATSRQLAGVPETQYF